This T cell receptor (beta chain) is from a study of pediatric ulcerative colitis. Study results and caveats: A couple of rectal CDR3 clonotypes occurred in all ulcerative colitis patients. Substantially fewer templates came from two patients' blood samples.

In the case of this clone: Antigen: not known.

The survey-level immunoSEQ assay was used. Assay used: immunoSEQ multiplex PCR; TCRdb lists only in-frame clones, some missing. The sample consists of about 32,000 clones, 82% of them appearing once. This clonotype was sampled from a boy younger than 18 with severe ulcerative colitis. The sequencing sample was made of blood.

Here the CDR3 reads CATSRDWFETFF. The DNA of the CDR3 is TGTGCCACCAGCAGAGATTGGTTCGAAACTTTCTTT. This sequence joins TRBV15 and TRBJ1-1, with unresolved D. The CDR3 is 12 residues long. The V and J ends lost 0 bases and 12 bases respectively, with 11 bases between them. Germline values: CDR1 LNHNV, CDR2 YYDKDF (reference sequence).